The 3 T cell receptor beta chains reported below all come from one sample, sequenced in a study of technical replicates of blood from a few donors. Profiling relied on immunoSEQ multiplex PCR, and the TCRdb table lists in-frame clones only, not all of them. The repertoire includes 60,000 to 70,000 clones, around 86% of them detected once, and about 5% sits in the top ten. Sequencing was done on a sample of PBMCs. The source is a human donor in good health. Some clones in this sample may be carry-over from other donors' samples.

The chain is built from TRBV9 and TRBJ2-1; TRBD2 aligns across 9 bases. There are 14 residues in the CDR3. Losses at the gene ends were 4 bases for V and 9 bases for J; bases not matched to a gene: 8. Germline CDR1 SGDLS, CDR2 YYNGEE. This CDR3 reads CASSQPGLAPEQFF. The CDR3 DNA reads TGTGCCAGCAGCCAACCGGGACTAGCTCCTGAGCAGTTCTTC.

The V gene is TRBV30, the J gene TRBJ2-7; 8 bases align to TRBD1. The junction had 8 bases not matched to a gene; V was cut back by 5 bases and J by 5 bases. This CDR3 region has 13 residues. Germline values: CDR1 GTSNPN, CDR2 SVGIG (reference sequence). The CDR3 loop is CAWGTGQGHEQYF. The CDR3 nucleotides read TGTGCCTGGGGTACTGGACAGGGTCACGAGCAGTACTTC.

This rearrangement joins TRBV5-8 to TRBJ2-2, with TRBD1 matching over 7 bases. With 4 bases clipped from V and 4 bases from J, the junction kept 7 bases outside the gene matches. The CDR3 length is 15 residues. Germline CDR1 SGHTS, CDR2 YDEGEE. The CDR3 here is CASSTRDSITGELFF. In DNA form, the CDR3 reads TGTGCCAGCAGCACCCGGGACAGTATCACCGGGGAGCTGTTTTTT.